The table lists the clone carrying this TCR beta chain with a count of one. Its antigen is not known. These data belong to a study of cytomegalovirus exposure and HLA in healthy donors. Overall study results and limits: CMV serostatus stood as the only immune exposure information on hand. An Asian-associated ancestry cluster reportedly showed fewer N-insertions than the approximately 660-donor mean in a later analysis. A later analysis found TCR association rates differed by HLA locus, highest for DRB1 and lowest for HLA-C.

Each donor was nominally healthy when sampled (though unrecorded immune exposures were likely). Trimming took off 4 bases at V and 9 bases at J, with 17 bases between the two ends. CDR3 length: 13 amino acids. The V gene's germline CDR1 is SGHDT and CDR2 YYEEEE. Primers included in the PCR were 60 Vbeta and 13 Jbeta primers. Clones were sequenced by immunoSEQ multiplex PCR, and TCRdb holds only the in-frame ones, with some missing. Here the sample spans roughly 130,000 clones, roughly 80% being singletons. The V gene is TRBV5-6, the J gene TRBJ2-7; D not certain. The specimen was PBMCs. The sequence was collected from a man aged 25-40 years in good health and CMV-seronegative. The CDR3 DNA follows: TGTGCCAGCAGCCCCTCGTCCAGTCTGGTGCAGTACTTC. This codes for CASSPSSSLVQYF.